This T cell receptor beta chain appears in the sequencing data of a study of blood T cell repertoires in COVID-19. About the research overall: The origin of the acute and convalescent COVID-19 samples was the United States, Italy and Spain.

The CDR3 loop spans 17 amino acids. Germline lookup yields CDR1 DFQATT and CDR2 SNEGSKA (reference sequence). Trimming left V 3 bases short and J 7 bases short, with 22 bases between. Participants were placed into cohorts based on the clinical history they reported. Within the 2 weeks before study entry, each person in the exposed group met a COVID-19 case. This clone has more than one count but fewer than ten. Per the original methods: Amplification from reference gene primers served as the basis for estimated nucleated cell counts. Assay: immunoSEQ multiplex PCR; the TCRdb copy retains only in-frame clones and omits some. The DNA was the basis for D and trimming; V, J and clone size are from that table. The data show around 400,000 clones, with 70% to 90% seen just once and about 1.4% held by the top ten.

This receptor was obtained from a woman between 18 and 29 years old who had been exposed to COVID-19. The V call is TRBV20-1, the J call TRBJ1-6; perhaps TRBD1 as D (5 bases). The sequenced sample consisted of PBMCs or T cells enriched from blood (not recorded which). The CDR3 reads CSASGMGEEGANSPLHF. CDR3 DNA: TGCAGTGCTAGTGGCATGGGGGAGGAAGGCGCAAATTCACCCCTCCACTTT.